Given below is one T cell receptor beta chain in context. Its target is unknown. Germline lookup yields CDR1 SGHTS and CDR2 YDEGEE. CDR3 size: 14 residues. V was shortened by 7 bases and J by 5 bases, with 18 bases between the two germline ends. The assay was immunoSEQ multiplex PCR, and TCRdb's table has in-frame clones only and misses some. This sample has approximately 3,500 clones, with over 60% found just once. These data are taken from a study of coeliac disease. Cells were frozen in aliquots of roughly 500,000, and one aliquot per fraction was sequenced. Findings of the study overall: Most TRB amino acid sequences occurred in only one sample. Of coeliac lamina propria samples, about 45% of the 18 held published gliadin-specific TRB sequences, versus 1 of 6 controls.

The chain couples TRBV5-8 to TRBJ2-5; D may be TRBD1 (6 bases). The receptor's source is a man older than 75 without celiac disease. Material for sequencing was lymphocytes from the gut lamina propria. This chain's CDR3 is CASGPSTGLETQYF. In DNA, the CDR3 is TGTGCCAGCGGGCCCTCGACAGGCTTGGAGACCCAGTACTTC.